This entry lists 29 T cell receptor beta chains sequenced from one sample in a study of OX40 agonist ivuxolimab in advanced cancers. Sequenced by immunoSEQ multiplex PCR; TCRdb stores in-frame clones only, minus some. Counted here are about 20,000 clones, 65% to 85% occurring once; the ten biggest clones make up 10% to 12%. Sequences were derived from CD4+ or CD8+ T cells sorted from blood, sampled in a trial of the OX40 agonist ivuxolimab. The receptors originated from an adult with an advanced solid tumor such as melanoma, head and neck, liver or kidney cancer.

The V and J genes are TRBV25-1 and TRBJ1-1, with 7 bases lining up with TRBD1. Per germline, CDR1 MGHDK and CDR2 SYGVNS. The junction had 7 bases not matched to a gene; V was cut back by 6 bases and J by 0 bases. The CDR3 runs 15 residues. The CDR3 DNA is TGTGCCAGCAGGGAGGACAGGCCCCTGAACACTGAAGCTTTCTTT. It encodes CASREDRPLNTEAFF.

The V and J genes are TRBV19 and TRBJ1-4, with D hard to call. The CDR3 spans 14 residues. CDR1 and CDR2 (germline): LNHDA, SQIVND (reference sequence). Trimming shortened V by 3 bases and J by 8 bases, and 13 bases separated the two germline ends. The CDR3 DNA reads as TGTGCCAGTAGTATCGGGCAATTTCGCGAAAAACTGTTTTTT. Protein sequence: CASSIGQFREKLFF.

CDR3 nucleotides: TGTGCCAGCAGCTTGGTAACGGATAGCGGGATTACAGATACGCAGTATTTT. This encodes CASSLVTDSGITDTQYF. The chain has TRBV5-6 and TRBJ2-3, with 8 bases fitting TRBD2. Germline values: CDR1 SGHDT, CDR2 YYEEEE. The CDR3 runs to 17 residues. V shed 0 bases, J shed 3 bases, and the junction held 9 bases outside the gene matches.

This chain uses TRBV5-6 with TRBJ1-2; 9 bases fit TRBD1. Germline CDR1 reads SGHDT; CDR2 reads YYEEEE. Germline trimming cut 3 bases from V and 1 base from J; bases unmatched to any gene: 10. The CDR3 is 17 residues long. This CDR3 reads CASSSYYSDRGNYGYTF. The CDR3, as DNA: TGTGCCAGCAGCTCCTATTACTCGGACAGGGGTAACTATGGCTACACCTTC.

The V and J genes are TRBV5-6 and TRBJ2-7, with 9 bases lining up with TRBD1. CDR1 SGHDT and CDR2 YYEEEE come from the germline V gene. The V gene end was trimmed by 4 bases and the J gene end by 6 bases; junction bases not matched to a gene: 5. The CDR3 is 13 residues long. The CDR3 is CASSSGTGSEQYF. Written as DNA, the CDR3 is TGTGCCAGCAGCAGCGGGACAGGGAGCGAGCAGTACTTC.

This clone was observed a few times. J is TRBJ2-1 and V is TRBV5-8; D is uncertain. Germline-derived CDR1 and CDR2 are SGHTS and YDEGEE. CDR3 length equals 16 residues. V was trimmed by 0 bases and J by 1 base, leaving 11 bases between them. The CDR3 sequence: CASSLGVGLSYNEQFF. CDR3 nucleotides: TGTGCCAGCAGCTTGGGCGTCGGGTTGTCCTACAATGAGCAGTTCTTC.

The rearrangement uses TRBV5-4 and TRBJ2-1; D gene ambiguous. The V and J ends lost 3 bases and 5 bases respectively, with 15 bases between them. Germline loops: CDR1 SGHNT, CDR2 YYREEE (reference sequence). The CDR3 spans 15 residues. The CDR3, as DNA: TGTGCCAGCAGCTGGGCTGGGGTTGGGGACAATGAGCAGTTCTTC. This gives the protein CASSWAGVGDNEQFF.

The chain couples TRBV12-5 to TRBJ1-5, with unresolved D. The germline gives CDR1 LGHNT, CDR2 FRNRAP. This CDR3 has 12 residues. V shed 2 bases and J shed 7 bases, with 6 bases lying between them. The CDR3 DNA sequence: TGTGCTAGTGGTTTGAATGGGCAGCCCCAGCATTTT. This sequence encodes CASGLNGQPQHF.

The V gene is TRBV27, the J gene TRBJ2-3; TRBD2 matches 7 bases. Germline CDR1 and CDR2: MNHEY and SMNVEV (reference sequence). Trimming took 3 bases from V and 15 from J; bases not matched to a gene: 12. CDR3 size: 13 residues. In DNA, the CDR3 is TGTGCCAGCAGTTTGGGGTCACGGACTAGAATATATTTT. It yields the protein CASSLGSRTRIYF.

In this sample, this clone turned up a few times. The chain recombines TRBV27 with TRBJ2-5, with TRBD2 matching 9 bases. J lost 3 bases, V lost 3 bases, and 11 bases had no gene match. Per the germline V gene, CDR1 is MNHEY and CDR2 is SMNVEV (reference sequence). The CDR3 extends over 17 amino acids. The CDR3: CASSFSYAGGAEETQYF. The CDR3 DNA reads as TGTGCCAGCAGTTTCTCGTACGCGGGAGGGGCGGAAGAGACCCAGTACTTC.

The chain carries TRBV7-9 and TRBJ1-2; D not certain. This CDR3 is 12 amino acids long. Germline CDR1 SEHNR, CDR2 FQNEAQ (reference sequence). V was pared by 3 bases and J by 7 bases, with 9 bases between. The CDR3 DNA follows: TGTGCCAGCAGCTTTTCGCGAGCTGGCTACACCTTC. Amino acids: CASSFSRAGYTF.

V is TRBV28 and J is TRBJ1-2, with D unclear. The length of the CDR3 is 15 residues. The germline gives CDR1 MDHEN, CDR2 SYDVKM. Trimming removed 4 bases at V and 1 base at J, with 13 bases between. The CDR3 DNA follows: TGTGCCAGCAGTTCCGACGGGGATCTTAACTATGGCTACACCTTC. This sequence encodes CASSSDGDLNYGYTF.

This chain links TRBV7-9 with TRBJ1-4, with D tentatively TRBD1 (5 bases). Germline lookup yields CDR1 SEHNR and CDR2 FQNEAQ (reference sequence). The CDR3 is 16 amino acids. With 1 base removed from V and 3 bases from J, the gap between germline ends came to 12 bases. The chain's CDR3 is CASSLGKSGANEKLFF. The CDR3 DNA reads TGTGCCAGCAGCTTAGGAAAATCGGGGGCTAATGAAAAACTGTTTTTT.

The V call is TRBV9, the J call TRBJ2-3; no firm D call. Germline assignment: CDR1 SGDLS and CDR2 YYNGEE. The CDR3 consists of 13 residues. V dropped 3 bases and J dropped 1 base, with 6 bases sitting between them. CDR3 DNA: TGTGCCAGCAGCGCATGGGGCACAGATACGCAGTATTTT. Encoded protein: CASSAWGTDTQYF.

The V and J genes are TRBV6-5 and TRBJ1-2; D might be TRBD1 (6 bases). The CDR3 has 14 amino acids. V lost 2 bases and J lost 6, with 13 bases in between. Germline loops: CDR1 MNHEY, CDR2 SVGAGI. The CDR3 sequence: CASSYTAGDHGYTF. CDR3 sequence (DNA): TGTGCCAGCAGTTACACCGCAGGGGATCATGGCTACACCTTC.

V usage is TRBV5-1 and J usage is TRBJ1-5, with 7 positions matching TRBD1. CDR1 is SGHRS, CDR2 YFSETQ, per germline. V was clipped by 0 bases and J by 5 bases; unmatched bases: 5. The CDR3 contains 15 residues. This CDR3 reads CASSLEGAIHQPQHF. DNA of the CDR3: TGCGCCAGCAGCTTGGAGGGGGCGATACATCAGCCCCAGCATTTT.

This chain connects TRBV2 to TRBJ1-2; D is perhaps TRBD1 (5 bases). Germline V gives CDR1 SNHLY, CDR2 FYNNEI. Trimming stripped 9 bases from V and 7 bases from J, with 9 bases between. This CDR3 is built from 10 residues. In nucleotides, the CDR3 is TGTGCCAGTCGTCAGGGTGGCTACACCTTC. Its protein product is CASRQGGYTF.

The chain joins TRBV28 to TRBJ1-6; perhaps TRBD1 as D (6 bases). V dropped 5 bases and J dropped 6 bases, with 23 bases sitting between them. Germline values: CDR1 MDHEN, CDR2 SYDVKM. The length of the CDR3 is 18 residues. The CDR3 loop reads CASSLLGGGGIFNSPLHF. The CDR3 DNA reads TGTGCCAGCAGTCTCCTAGGGGGAGGGGGAATCTTTAATTCACCCCTCCACTTT.

In its sample, this clone ranks as medium-sized. The chain's CDR3 is CASRRTMGETQYF. The CDR3 DNA follows: TGTGCCAGTAGGAGGACCATGGGGGAGACCCAGTACTTC. The chain recombines TRBV19 with TRBJ2-5; D not certain. Germline CDR1 LNHDA, CDR2 SQIVND (reference sequence). Trimming left V 6 bases short and J 5 bases short, with 13 bases between. CDR3 length: 13 residues.

The genes are TRBV7-6 and TRBJ2-7, with 7 bases matching TRBD2. The junction had 16 bases not matched to a gene; V was cut back by 5 bases and J by 0 bases. This CDR3 region has 18 residues. CDR1 and CDR2 from the germline V gene are SGHVS and FNYEAQ. CDR3 nucleotide sequence: TGTGCCAGCAGCCCGGTAGCTAGCGGATATACTAACTCCTACGAGCAGTACTTC. Translating gives CASSPVASGYTNSYEQYF.

V usage is TRBV5-5 and J usage is TRBJ2-7; TRBD1 matches 8 bases. Germline V gives CDR1 SGHKS, CDR2 YYEKEE (reference sequence). The CDR3 sequence is 16 residues long. The V segment lost 4 bases and the J segment 3 bases; nucleotides outside the gene matches: 12. The DNA for the CDR3 is TGTGCCAGCAGCCTCCCACAGGGGGTGGATGGCTACGAGCAGTACTTC. Translation: CASSLPQGVDGYEQYF.

The chain recombines TRBV28 with TRBJ1-5; tentatively, D is TRBD1 (5 bases). Germline assignment: CDR1 MDHEN and CDR2 SYDVKM. The CDR3 is made up of 15 amino acids. V was cut by 5 bases and J by 6 bases, with 17 bases left in between. CDR3 loop: CASSLYQSGRQPQHF. For the CDR3, the DNA is TGTGCCAGCAGTCTATACCAATCAGGGCGTCAGCCCCAGCATTTT.

V is TRBV6-5 and J is TRBJ1-4; D is undetermined. This CDR3 comprises 15 residues. Germline V gene lookup returns CDR1 MNHEY and CDR2 SVGAGI. Deletions cut 6 bases from V and 4 bases from J, with 15 bases between. CDR3 residues: CASRKIGYYNEKLFF. CDR3 sequence (DNA): TGTGCCAGCAGAAAAATCGGGTACTATAATGAAAAACTGTTTTTT.

CDR3 nucleotides: TGTGCCAGCAGTTTAACTGGACTAGCGGGAGTGTTAGACTACGAGCAGTACTTC. It encodes CASSLTGLAGVLDYEQYF. The chain couples TRBV28 to TRBJ2-7, with 13 bases lining up with TRBD2. The V and J ends lost 2 bases and 3 bases, in that order; junction bases with no gene match: 10. Germline lookup yields CDR1 MDHEN and CDR2 SYDVKM. This CDR3 spans 18 amino acids.

The chain joins TRBV7-9 to TRBJ2-1; D remains ambiguous. Germline assignment: CDR1 SEHNR and CDR2 FQNEAQ (reference sequence). The V and J ends lost 5 bases and 5 bases respectively, with 25 bases between them. The CDR3 extends over 18 amino acids. This CDR3 reads CASSGTKSRFKGNNEQFF. The DNA of the CDR3 is TGTGCCAGCAGCGGTACAAAATCCCGCTTTAAGGGCAACAATGAGCAGTTCTTC.

This clone was recorded only once. The chain combines TRBV27 with TRBJ1-2, with D uncertain. Germline V lookup: CDR1 MNHEY, CDR2 SMNVEV (reference sequence). CDR3 length: 13 amino acids. The germline V and J ends were trimmed by 2 bases and 2 bases, with 6 bases remaining between them. This chain's CDR3 is CASSLTENYGYTF. DNA for the CDR3: TGTGCCAGCAGTTTAACCGAGAACTATGGCTACACCTTC.

The rearrangement uses TRBV5-6 and TRBJ1-1, with D hard to call. V was cut by 0 bases and J by 3 bases, with 9 bases left in between. Germline V gene lookup returns CDR1 SGHDT and CDR2 YYEEEE. CDR3 length equals 14 residues. In nucleotides, the CDR3 is TGTGCCAGCAGCTTGGTAGGGCTTTACACTGAAGCTTTCTTT. It translates to CASSLVGLYTEAFF.

The chain recombines TRBV9 with TRBJ2-3; D might be TRBD1 (5 bases). Germline V CDR1 and CDR2: SGDLS, YYNGEE. This CDR3 has 13 residues. Trimming cost V 0 bases and J 3 bases, with 5 bases left between them. The CDR3 spells CASSVEGTDTQYF. CDR3 coding DNA: TGTGCCAGCAGCGTAGAGGGGACAGATACGCAGTATTTT.

This sequence joins TRBV7-9 and TRBJ2-7, with 7 bases aligning to TRBD2. This CDR3 is 12 amino acids long. Germline V gene sequence: CDR1 SEHNR, CDR2 FQNEAQ (reference sequence). The ends lost 6 bases at V and 7 bases at J; junction bases unmatched: 6. CDR3 residues: CASSHGLEEQYF. The CDR3 region has the DNA TGTGCCAGCAGTCATGGACTAGAAGAGCAGTACTTC.